This T cell receptor (beta chain) was identified in a study of blood T cell repertoires in COVID-19. Whole-study context: From the United States, Italy and Spain came samples of acute and convalescent COVID-19.

Some clones are missing from TCRdb's copy, which holds only in-frame ones; the method was immunoSEQ multiplex PCR. The sample has 300,000 to 450,000 clones; around 87% are singletons. Germline V lookup: CDR1 SGHTA, CDR2 FQGTGA. This CDR3 is built from 16 residues. With 6 bases removed from V and 1 base from J, the gap between germline ends came to 18 bases. The sequenced sample consisted of peripheral blood. The source is an older woman with COVID-19, enrolled during active disease. This chain links TRBV7-3 with TRBJ1-1; tentative D call: TRBD1 (5 bases). The CDR3 DNA reads TGTGCCAGCAGATTGAACCCAGGGTCTAAGAACACTGAAGCTTTCTTT. It is translated as CASRLNPGSKNTEAFF.